This TCR beta chain was obtained from a study of blood T cell repertoires in COVID-19. Study in general: Sources were T cells, B-cell-depleted T cells, or PBMCs; the material itself was cDNA or gDNA.

Germline V gene lookup returns CDR1 LNHDA and CDR2 SQIVND (reference sequence). V was clipped by 5 bases and J by 6 bases, with 11 bases between them. This CDR3 contains 13 residues. This clone has more than one count but fewer than ten. Here immunoSEQ multiplex PCR was the method, and the copy in TCRdb shows in-frame clones only, minus some. The sample yields around 70,000 clones, roughly 80% seen once. Input material: peripheral blood. The chain carries TRBV19 and TRBJ2-1; D perhaps matches TRBD2 (5 bases). This TCR came from a human donor in a cohort sampled during active COVID-19. The CDR3 nucleotides read TGTGCCAGTAGTGAGGGAAATAGCAATGAGCAGTTCTTC. Protein product: CASSEGNSNEQFF.